This paragraph covers one TCR beta chain sequence. Treatment given: oral pan-JAK inhibitor, 5-10 mg twice daily. Following extraction, RNA underwent reverse transcription to cDNA, which served as the sequencing template. Repertoires were generated with immunoSEQ multiplex PCR, while TCRdb's copy carries only in-frame clones and drops some. The table lists 270,000 or so clones, 55% to 70% of them singletons. Germline V CDR1 and CDR2: ENHRY, SYGVKD. Trimming shortened V by 11 bases and J by 0 bases, and 16 bases separated the two germline ends. There are 14 residues in the CDR3. This sample stems from a study of CD8+ T cells in alopecia areata.

The rearrangement uses TRBV10-3 and TRBJ1-2; a weak D match, TRBD1 (6 bases). This TCR was sampled from a human donor with alopecia areata. This specimen was CD4+ T cells sorted from blood, taken at week 24, from a patient treated with tofacitinib. DNA of the CDR3: TGTGCCGCCAAGGGGGGAACAACTAACTATGGCTACACCTTC. The encoded protein is CAAKGGTTNYGYTF.